This entry lists 20 T cell receptor beta chains sequenced from one sample in a study of T cell clusters in autoimmune cytopenias. TRB rearrangements were amplified by touch-down multiplex PCR with mixed TRB-A/B primers. TCRdb re-called the multiplex PCR reads, yielding one record per CDR3 amino acid sequence without DNA. Its table lists 6,000 to 7,000 distinct CDR3 sequences. Some 39,000 genome equivalents of blood DNA were amplified for TRB. Separately, the same data were catalogued under a study of T cell repertoires in aging, cancer and after chemotherapy.

Sequenced: peripheral blood. The origin of the receptors is a human donor in good health.

CDR3 sequence reads: CASSPSGYAGNTIYF. This sequence joins TRBV12-3 or TRBV12-4 and TRBJ1-3. The CDR3 spans 15 residues.

Measured by frequency, this clonotype is medium-sized. The CDR3 sequence is CSVGTGQGTEQYF. The genes are TRBV29-1 and TRBJ2-7; TCRdb selects TRBD1, and the lack of DNA leaves this call unchecked. The CDR3 extends over 13 amino acids. Germline V gene sequence: CDR1 SQVTM, CDR2 ANQGSEA.

This clonotype is identified as medium-sized (0.01 to 0.1%) from frequency. This chain joins TRBV11-1 and TRBJ2-2; TCRdb names TRBD1, which stays unverified in the absence of DNA. This CDR3 comprises 15 residues. The germline gives CDR1 SGHAT, CDR2 FQDESV (reference sequence). The CDR3 sequence is CASTSRGLGTGELFF. The full variable domain, completed using reference TRBV11-1 and TRBJ2-2, is EAEVAQSPRYKITEKSQAVAFWCDPISGHATLYWYRQILGQGPELLVQFQDESVVDDSQLPKDRFSAERLKGVDSTLKIQPAELGDSAMYLCASTSRGLGTGELFFGEGSRLTVL.

The chain joins TRBV5-1 to TRBJ2-7. From germline, CDR1 is SGHRS and CDR2 YFSETQ. The CDR3 is made up of 14 amino acids. CDR3 amino acids: CASSPTGGSYEQYF.

This rearrangement joins TRBV13 to TRBJ1-6. CDR3 length equals 14 residues. The germline CDR1 and CDR2 sequences are PRHDT and FYEKMQ (reference sequence). This chain's CDR3 is CASTAWSYNSPLHF.

The V call is TRBV6-4, the J call TRBJ2-2; TCRdb lists TRBD2, though no DNA is available to test this call. The CDR3 sequence is 16 residues long. From germline, CDR1 is MRHNA and CDR2 SNTAGT. The CDR3 sequence is CASSDSWTANTGELFF.

By frequency, this clonotype registers medium-sized. The chain joins TRBV10-3 to TRBJ2-3; without DNA, the TCRdb call of TRBD1 cannot be checked. This CDR3 has 14 amino acids. The germline V gene encodes CDR1 ENHRY and CDR2 SYGVKD. The CDR3 spells CAIRGAFSTDTQYF.

This rearrangement joins TRBV10-3 to TRBJ1-4. The CDR3 spans 14 residues. Germline CDR1 ENHRY, CDR2 SYGVKD. CDR3: CAISGTATNEKLFF.

Measured by frequency, this clonotype is medium-sized. This sequence joins TRBV19 and TRBJ1-5; the TRBD1 assignment by TCRdb is unverifiable without DNA. The CDR3 sequence is 14 residues long. The germline V gene has CDR1 LNHDA and CDR2 SQIVND (reference sequence). The CDR3 sequence is CASSRQQGVQPQHF.

The rearrangement joins TRBV4-3 to TRBJ2-5. The CDR3 is 15 residues long. CDR1 LGHNA and CDR2 YSLEER come from the germline V gene. The CDR3 region is CASSPEARFQETQYF.

Its frequency marks this clonotype as medium-sized (0.01 to 0.1%). This sequence joins TRBV12-3 or TRBV12-4 and TRBJ2-7. There are 14 residues in the CDR3. CDR3: CASRRTGATYEQYF.

This chain joins TRBV7-6 and TRBJ2-5; TCRdb returns TRBD1, unconfirmable since there is no DNA. CDR1 and CDR2 (germline): SGHVS, FNYEAQ. The CDR3 contains 17 residues. CDR3 amino acids: CASSPRDDRGGQETQYF.

The chain links TRBV20-1 to TRBJ2-3; TCRdb's D call, TRBD2, is unchecked because there is no DNA. The V gene's germline CDR1 is DFQATT and CDR2 SNEGSKA (reference sequence). The CDR3 consists of 13 residues. CDR3: CSARVLEWDTQYF.

V usage is TRBV30 and J usage is TRBJ1-1; no DNA is available, so the TRBD1 call from TCRdb remains unchecked. CDR3 length: 16 residues. Per the germline V gene, CDR1 is GTSNPN and CDR2 is SVGIG (reference sequence). The CDR3: CAWKVAGVFSNTEAFF.

This clonotype is medium-sized by frequency. This chain's CDR3 is CSAATSGGETQYF. This chain links TRBV29-1 with TRBJ2-5; TCRdb proposes TRBD2, but this gene call is untestable without DNA. The CDR3 consists of 13 residues. CDR1 is SQVTM, CDR2 ANQGSEA, per germline.

The chain carries TRBV7-2 and TRBJ2-3; TCRdb lists TRBD2, though no DNA is available to test this call. Germline V lookup: CDR1 SGHTA, CDR2 FQGNSA. This CDR3 is built from 16 residues. The CDR3 is CASSLVGSGRTDTQYF. The entire variable domain, with the rest obtained from reference TRBV7-2 and TRBJ2-3, is as follows: GAGVSQSPSNKVTEKGKDVELRCDPISGHTALYWYRQSLGQGLEFLIYFQGNSAPDKSGLPSDRFSAERTGGSVSTLTIQRTQQEDSAVYLCASSLVGSGRTDTQYFGPGTRLTVL.

This clonotype shows up as medium-sized (0.01 to 0.1%) by frequency. The chain links TRBV19 to TRBJ1-2; TCRdb's D call of TRBD1 is untestable without DNA. The CDR3 totals 12 residues. CDR1 is LNHDA, CDR2 SQIVND, per germline (reference sequence). This chain's CDR3 is CASSPRTDGYTF.

This clonotype is labeled medium-sized based on frequency. The rearrangement joins TRBV12-3 or TRBV12-4 to TRBJ1-6; as DNA is missing, the TRBD1 call by TCRdb cannot be tested. This CDR3 spans 14 amino acids. The CDR3 reads CASSFRDRGSPLHF.

The chain uses TRBV4-3 and TRBJ2-2; TCRdb designates TRBD1, a call that cannot be tested without DNA. Germline V gene sequence: CDR1 LGHNA, CDR2 YSLEER. The CDR3 loop spans 16 amino acids. The CDR3 region is CASSQDWQGRNGELFF.

Its frequency marks this clonotype as medium-sized. This chain's CDR3 is CSLVQNTEAFF. The V call is TRBV29-1, the J call TRBJ1-1. There are 11 residues in the CDR3. Germline V CDR1 and CDR2: SQVTM, ANQGSEA. The full variable domain, its missing parts supplied by reference TRBV29-1 and TRBJ1-1, is SAVISQKPSRDICQRGTSLTIQCQVDSQVTMMFWYRQQPGQSLTLIATANQGSEATYESGFVIDKFPISRPNLTFSTLTVSNMSPEDSSIYLCSLVQNTEAFFGQGTRLTVV.